One and the same sample provided the 24 T cell receptor beta chains below, sequenced in a study of PD-L1 blockade in urothelial cancer. Time point defined: peripheral blood 6 weeks after treatment start. Only in-frame clones appear in the TCRdb table, and some are missing; sequencing was by immunoSEQ multiplex PCR. The table records around 50,000 clones, 70% to 90% of them present only once. Sequences were derived from PBMCs, sampled around atezolizumab (anti-PD-L1) treatment. The origin of the receptors is a man in his sixties with urothelial cancer.

The CDR3 spells CASSAAGTGGGPSLEAFF. CDR3 nucleotides: TGCGCCAGCAGCGCCGCCGGGACAGGGGGCGGCCCCAGTCTTGAAGCTTTCTTT. The V and J genes are TRBV5-1 and TRBJ1-1, with 12 bases matching TRBD1. CDR1 SGHRS and CDR2 YFSETQ come from the germline V gene. This CDR3 contains 18 residues. Unmatched junction bases numbered 17, after V lost 4 bases and J lost 7 bases.

The rearrangement joins TRBV7-9 to TRBJ1-2, with a possible D match to TRBD1 (5 bases). This CDR3 contains 18 residues. Trimming left V 2 bases short and J 7 bases short, with 26 bases between. Germline CDR1 is SEHNR and CDR2 is FQNEAQ (reference sequence). CDR3 region: CASSLTGGAGKLSGGYTF. In nucleotides, the CDR3 is TGTGCCAGCAGCTTAACGGGTGGGGCAGGGAAACTTTCTGGTGGCTACACCTTC.

The chain is built from TRBV6-6 and TRBJ1-1; D is unclear. CDR3 length: 12 amino acids. CDR1 is MNHNY and CDR2 is SVGAGI in the germline V gene (reference sequence). The V end was cut by 6 bases, the J end by 8 bases, with 13 bases between. CDR3 sequence (DNA): TGTGCCAGCAGGACTACGGCCCCGGAAGCTTTCTTT. Amino acids: CASRTTAPEAFF.

This clone was observed a single time. The chain joins TRBV6-1 to TRBJ1-4, with D possibly matching TRBD1 (6 bases). With 6 bases removed from V and 7 bases from J, the gap between germline ends came to 12 bases. Germline CDR1 reads MNHNS; CDR2 reads SASEGT. The CDR3 consists of 13 residues. CDR3 in amino acids: CASSVLGGEKLFF. CDR3 bases: TGTGCCAGCAGCGTCCTAGGGGGTGAAAAACTGTTTTTT.

This clone was observed a single time. CDR3 sequence: CASSQTSGRAGTDTQYF. The CDR3 nucleotides are TGCGCCAGCAGCCAAACGAGCGGGAGGGCCGGCACAGATACGCAGTATTTT. The chain uses TRBV4-3 and TRBJ2-3, with TRBD2 identical over 10 bases. Germline-derived CDR1 and CDR2 are LGHNA and YSLEER. The CDR3 sequence is 17 residues long. Trimming removed 2 bases from V and 1 base from J; junction bases left unmatched: 6.

The chain recombines TRBV30 with TRBJ1-6; 8 bases are shared with TRBD1. Trimming at V came to 6 bases and at J to 7 bases, leaving 2 bases not matched to a gene. This CDR3 contains 12 residues. Germline values: CDR1 GTSNPN, CDR2 SVGIG (reference sequence). Written as DNA, the CDR3 is TGTGCCTGCTCAGGGGGCAATTCACCCCTCCACTTT. The encoded protein is CACSGGNSPLHF.

The chain uses TRBV4-1 and TRBJ1-3; tentative D call: TRBD1 (5 bases). The V gene lost 6 bases and the J gene lost 4 bases, with 19 bases spanning the gap. Germline V gives CDR1 MGHRA, CDR2 YSYEKL. This CDR3 is built from 16 residues. The CDR3 region is CASRRTWDFSGNTIYF. In DNA form, the CDR3 reads TGCGCCAGCAGACGTACCTGGGACTTCTCGGGAAACACCATATATTTT.

The chain joins TRBV13 to TRBJ2-2; 7 bases are shared with TRBD1. This CDR3 contains 17 residues. V shed 4 bases and J 4 bases; nucleotides not matched to a gene: 12. Germline V CDR1 and CDR2: PRHDT, FYEKMQ (reference sequence). The CDR3: CASSWLGGWGSTGELFF. The DNA of the CDR3 is TGTGCCAGCAGCTGGCTAGGGGGCTGGGGGAGCACCGGGGAGCTGTTTTTT.

The chain uses TRBV7-2 and TRBJ1-3; a weak D match, TRBD1 (6 bases). V was pared by 1 base and J by 3 bases, with 10 bases between. The CDR3 loop spans 15 amino acids. The germline V gene has CDR1 SGHTA and CDR2 FQGNSA. CDR3 protein: CASSLVGAFGNTIYF. In DNA form, the CDR3 reads TGTGCCAGCAGCTTAGTGGGGGCGTTTGGAAACACCATATATTTT.

This rearrangement joins TRBV6-1 to TRBJ2-5; 8 bases are shared with TRBD2. V dropped 5 bases and J dropped 4; count of bases not matched to a gene: 3. Germline V gene data show CDR1 as MNHNS and CDR2 as SASEGT. CDR3 size: 13 residues. The CDR3 DNA reads TGTGCCAGCAGTTTTAGCGGGGCAGAGACCCAGTACTTC. This translates into CASSFSGAETQYF.

In regard to this clone: Additional DNA sequences in this sample encode the identical CDR3. The chain links TRBV28 to TRBJ1-2; D remains ambiguous. Germline CDR1 is MDHEN and CDR2 is SYDVKM. The CDR3 consists of 14 residues. The V end lost 7 bases, the J end lost 0 bases, and 12 bases lay between the germline ends. CDR3 nucleotide sequence: TGTGCCAGCAAGTTAAACAACGCTAACTATGGCTACACCTTC. It encodes CASKLNNANYGYTF.

The chain employs TRBV19 and TRBJ1-4; 8 bases map to TRBD1. The germline V gene encodes CDR1 LNHDA and CDR2 SQIVND (reference sequence). Trimming removed 7 bases from V and 6 bases from J; junction bases left unmatched: 10. CDR3 length equals 15 residues. The chain's CDR3 is CASKPLPTGDEKLFF. The CDR3 region has the DNA TGTGCCAGTAAACCCCTCCCGACAGGGGATGAAAAACTGTTTTTT.

The chain employs TRBV28 and TRBJ1-5, with 7 bases aligning to TRBD1. The germline V gene encodes CDR1 MDHEN and CDR2 SYDVKM. V shed 6 bases, J shed 5 bases, and the junction held 13 bases outside the gene matches. The CDR3 totals 16 residues. This CDR3 is CASSLPGQTLDQPQHF. CDR3 DNA sequence: TGTGCCAGCAGCCTTCCGGGACAGACTTTGGATCAGCCCCAGCATTTT.

This chain connects TRBV5-8 to TRBJ1-5; TRBD1 is a possible D gene (5 bases). Trimming shortened V by 0 bases and J by 2 bases, and 6 bases separated the two germline ends. The CDR3 contains 14 residues. Germline V gene lookup returns CDR1 SGHTS and CDR2 YDEGEE. CDR3 in DNA: TGTGCCAGCAGCTTGGCAGGGCGCAATCAGCCCCAGCATTTT. Translation: CASSLAGRNQPQHF.

The V and J genes are TRBV2 and TRBJ1-1; 7 nucleotides match TRBD1. Germline V CDR1 and CDR2: SNHLY, FYNNEI. CDR3 length: 14 residues. Trimming at V came to 6 bases and at J to 4 bases, leaving 8 bases not matched to a gene. Here the CDR3 reads CASSAGTVSTEAFF. CDR3 in DNA: TGTGCCAGCAGCGCCGGGACAGTCAGCACTGAAGCTTTCTTT.

V and J are TRBV5-1 and TRBJ1-2; D unresolved. V dropped 0 bases and J dropped 0 bases, with 6 bases sitting between them. Germline CDR1 reads SGHRS; CDR2 reads YFSETQ. The CDR3 runs 14 residues. The CDR3 DNA is TGCGCCAGCAGCTTGGGTGGAGCTAACTATGGCTACACCTTC. Translation gives CASSLGGANYGYTF.

The chain employs TRBV14 and TRBJ2-3; 12 positions agree with TRBD2. V gave up 3 bases and J gave up 1 base; unmatched junction bases: 11. The CDR3 runs to 19 residues. The germline V gene has CDR1 SGHDN and CDR2 FVKESK. CDR3 nucleotides: TGTGCCAGCAGCCAGCTAGCGGGAGGGCCCCGACCTGGCACAGATACGCAGTATTTT. The encoded protein is CASSQLAGGPRPGTDTQYF.

CDR3 nucleotides: TGTGCCAGCAGCTTAATTAAGGGGGTTCCACTCTCTGGGGCCAACGTCCTGACTTTC. Protein product: CASSLIKGVPLSGANVLTF. The gene calls are TRBV7-3 and TRBJ2-6; D is perhaps TRBD1 (6 bases). The CDR3 loop spans 19 amino acids. The V gene's germline CDR1 is SGHTA and CDR2 FQGTGA. The germline V and J ends were trimmed by 1 base and 0 bases, with 16 bases remaining between them.

V gene TRBV2 combines with J gene TRBJ2-1; 7 bases match TRBD1. Trimming removed 6 bases from V and 7 bases from J; junction bases left unmatched: 9. The germline V gene encodes CDR1 SNHLY and CDR2 FYNNEI. CDR3 length: 14 residues. The DNA for the CDR3 is TGTGCCAGCAGCCCGGGACAGTTCGATAATGAGCAGTTCTTC. Amino acid sequence: CASSPGQFDNEQFF.

The chain employs TRBV4-1 and TRBJ2-1, with 15 bases aligning to TRBD2. The CDR3 totals 16 residues. Trimming cost V 3 bases and J 8 bases; bases outside gene matches: 5. Per the germline V gene, CDR1 is MGHRA and CDR2 is YSYEKL. The CDR3 sequence: CASSQRTSGRADEQFF. CDR3 nucleotides: TGCGCCAGCAGCCAGCGGACTAGCGGGAGGGCAGATGAGCAGTTCTTC.

The rearrangement links TRBV6-1 to TRBJ1-1; TRBD1 aligns across 7 bases. Germline values: CDR1 MNHNS, CDR2 SASEGT. This CDR3 region has 14 residues. J was trimmed by 1 base and V by 6 bases; bases with no gene match: 5. The CDR3 loop is CASSATGANTEAFF. The CDR3 DNA reads TGTGCCAGCAGCGCAACAGGGGCGAACACTGAAGCTTTCTTT.

This chain joins TRBV11-1 and TRBJ1-4, with 9 bases identical to TRBD1. Trimming removed 4 bases from V and 7 bases from J; junction bases left unmatched: 19. Germline V lookup: CDR1 SGHAT, CDR2 FQDESV (reference sequence). The CDR3 contains 19 residues. CDR3 protein: CASSCLTPGQGTQGEKLFF. Written as DNA, the CDR3 is TGTGCCAGCAGCTGCCTAACACCGGGACAGGGAACGCAGGGTGAAAAACTGTTTTTT.

The rearrangement joins TRBV30 to TRBJ1-1, with unresolved D. Germline V gene data show CDR1 as GTSNPN and CDR2 as SVGIG (reference sequence). The CDR3 runs to 13 residues. Trimming removed 1 base from V and 3 bases from J, with 9 bases in between. CDR3 nucleotides: TGTGCCTGGAGTGAAACTCAAGACACTGAAGCTTTCTTT. It translates to CAWSETQDTEAFF.

In this sample, this clone turned up a few times. This sequence joins TRBV27 and TRBJ1-1; 8 bases fit TRBD1. CDR3 length: 19 amino acids. The V gene end was trimmed by 6 bases and the J gene end by 1 base; junction bases not matched to a gene: 19. From germline, CDR1 is MNHEY and CDR2 SMNVEV (reference sequence). The DNA of the CDR3 is TGTGCCAGCAGCACCTCCCTCGGCCAGGGACAGGTCGGGAACACTGAAGCTTTCTTT. It specifies CASSTSLGQGQVGNTEAFF.